Listed below are T cell receptor beta chains from one sample, sequenced in a study of T cells in Graves' hyperthyroidism and ophthalmopathy. TCRdb re-called the multiplex PCR reads through MiXCR, storing one row per CDR3 protein. The table has around 200,000 distinct CDR3 sequences, 18% seen once; the top ten hold about 41%. Sequenced: blood. The receptors stem from a man between 35 and 55 years old with Graves' hyperthyroidism. Each CDR3 is given with its conserved first and last residue. Fields, in order: CDR3 length, J gene, D gene, clone size, V gene, CDR3 DNA, CDR3 protein. A D gene is named only where the DNA matches it firmly. The size field is filled for only some rows; it gives once, few, many or a size class.

len: 15; j_gene: TRBJ1-5; d_gene: .; abundance: .; v_gene: TRBV6-5; CDR3nt: TGTGCCAGCAGTTCGGGACGGGGCGGCAATCAGACCCAGCATTTT; CDR3aa: CASSSGRGGNQTQHF
len: 15; j_gene: TRBJ1-5; d_gene: .; abundance: many; v_gene: TRBV30; CDR3nt: TGTGCCTGGACTCGAACAGGGTTCGGCAATCAGCCCCAGCATTTT; CDR3aa: CAWTRTGFGNQPQHF
len: 15; j_gene: TRBJ2-3; d_gene: .; abundance: .; v_gene: TRBV4-2; CDR3nt: TGTGCCAGCAGCCAAGGTGGCACAGGCACAGATACGCAGTATTTT; CDR3aa: CASSQGGTGTDTQYF
len: 15; j_gene: TRBJ1-5; d_gene: .; abundance: .; v_gene: TRBV6-1; CDR3nt: TGTGCCAGCAGCCTTCTTTCACCAGAGGGTCAGCCCCAGCATTTT; CDR3aa: CASSLLSPEGQPQHF
len: 13; j_gene: TRBJ2-7; d_gene: .; abundance: many; v_gene: TRBV7-2; CDR3nt: TGTGCCAGCAGCTTACGGGAGACCTACGAGCAGTACTTC; CDR3aa: CASSLRETYEQYF
len: 15; j_gene: TRBJ1-1; d_gene: .; abundance: many; v_gene: TRBV5-1; CDR3nt: TGCGCCAGCAGCTTGGCGGGAACGGGGGGCGGAGCAGCTTTCTTT; CDR3aa: CASSLAGTGGGAAFF
len: 14; j_gene: TRBJ1-2; d_gene: .; abundance: .; v_gene: TRBV9; CDR3nt: TGTGCCAGCAGCGTTGCACAGACTAACTATGGCTACACCTTC; CDR3aa: CASSVAQTNYGYTF
len: 11; j_gene: TRBJ2-3; d_gene: TRBD2; abundance: many; v_gene: TRBV7-2; CDR3nt: TGTGCCAGCAGCTACCGGGGGGCGCAGTATTTT; CDR3aa: CASSYRGAQYF
len: 15; j_gene: TRBJ2-7; d_gene: TRBD2; abundance: many; v_gene: TRBV28; CDR3nt: TGTGCCAGCAGTTTATCCACTAGCGGGGGATACGAGCAGTACTTC; CDR3aa: CASSLSTSGGYEQYF
len: 15; j_gene: TRBJ1-1; d_gene: TRBD1; abundance: many; v_gene: TRBV4-3; CDR3nt: TGCGCCAGCAGCCCCGGACAGGGGGCTTTCACTGAAGCTTTCTTT; CDR3aa: CASSPGQGAFTEAFF
len: 17; j_gene: TRBJ2-1; d_gene: .; abundance: .; v_gene: TRBV14; CDR3nt: TGTGCCAGCAGCAACGATTGGGACACGCGCTCCTGCAATGAGCAGTTCTTC; CDR3aa: CASSNDWDTRSCNEQFF
len: 15; j_gene: TRBJ2-5; d_gene: TRBD2; abundance: many; v_gene: TRBV7-2; CDR3nt: TGTGCCAGCAGCTTAGAGCTAGCGGGGGGAGAGACCCAGTACTTC; CDR3aa: CASSLELAGGETQYF
len: 15; j_gene: TRBJ2-5; d_gene: TRBD2; abundance: .; v_gene: TRBV11-2; CDR3nt: TGTGCCAGCAGCTCCGGGCCTCGGACTAGCGGGACCCAGTACTTC; CDR3aa: CASSSGPRTSGTQYF
len: 14; j_gene: TRBJ2-7; d_gene: TRBD1; abundance: few; v_gene: TRBV7-8; CDR3nt: TGTGCCAGCAGCCGACGGGACAGGGTTGACGAGCAGTACTTC; CDR3aa: CASSRRDRVDEQYF
len: 16; j_gene: TRBJ2-7; d_gene: TRBD1; abundance: many; v_gene: TRBV27; CDR3nt: TGTGCCAGCAGTGCCCTCACCGGGACAGGGGCTTACGAGCAGTACTTC; CDR3aa: CASSALTGTGAYEQYF
len: 18; j_gene: TRBJ2-7; d_gene: TRBD1; abundance: .; v_gene: TRBV6-5; CDR3nt: TGTGCCAGCAGTTTCTCCGGGACAGGGGCGGGGATGGTCTACGAGCAGTACTTC; CDR3aa: CASSFSGTGAGMVYEQYF
len: 17; j_gene: TRBJ2-2; d_gene: TRBD2; abundance: .; v_gene: TRBV28; CDR3nt: TGTGCCAGCAGTTTATTTAGCGGGGGGGCCCGTGGAGGGGAGCTGTTTTTT; CDR3aa: CASSLFSGGARGGELFF
len: 14; j_gene: TRBJ2-5; d_gene: .; abundance: many; v_gene: TRBV24-1; CDR3nt: TGTGCCACCGCCCCCGGCGGAACACAAGAGACCCAGTACTTC; CDR3aa: CATAPGGTQETQYF
len: 15; j_gene: TRBJ2-5; d_gene: TRBD2; abundance: .; v_gene: TRBV7-6; CDR3nt: TGTGCCAGCAATCTGGGGCTAGCGGGAAGGGAGACCCAGTACTTC; CDR3aa: CASNLGLAGRETQYF
len: 15; j_gene: TRBJ2-7; d_gene: TRBD1; abundance: once; v_gene: TRBV5-1; CDR3nt: TGCGCCAGCAGCTGGGCTCGGACAGGGGGCGCAGAGCAGTACTTC; CDR3aa: CASSWARTGGAEQYF
len: 13; j_gene: TRBJ2-7; d_gene: .; abundance: .; v_gene: TRBV5-1; CDR3nt: TGCGCCAGCAGCAATGGGGGGAACTACGAGCAGTACTTC; CDR3aa: CASSNGGNYEQYF
len: 14; j_gene: TRBJ1-1; d_gene: .; abundance: many; v_gene: TRBV28; CDR3nt: TGTGCCAGCAGTTACCCCCAGGGGCCCACTGAAGCTTTCTTT; CDR3aa: CASSYPQGPTEAFF
len: 16; j_gene: TRBJ1-5; d_gene: .; abundance: .; v_gene: TRBV5-1; CDR3nt: TGCGCCAGCAGCTTGGGGGCCCTAGGTGGCAATCAGCCCCAGCATTTT; CDR3aa: CASSLGALGGNQPQHF
len: 13; j_gene: TRBJ1-6; d_gene: .; abundance: many; v_gene: TRBV20-1; CDR3nt: TGCAGTGCTAGGATAGCAGGGGATTCACCCCTCCACTTT; CDR3aa: CSARIAGDSPLHF
len: 17; j_gene: TRBJ2-5; d_gene: TRBD2; abundance: few; v_gene: TRBV5-1; CDR3nt: TGCGCCAGCAGCTTGGGACTAGCGGGGGCCTCCCAGGAGACCCAGTACTTC; CDR3aa: CASSLGLAGASQETQYF
len: 14; j_gene: TRBJ2-5; d_gene: .; abundance: many; v_gene: TRBV11-1; CDR3nt: TGTGCCAGCAGCTTACGGTGGGAAAAGGAGACCCAGTACTTC; CDR3aa: CASSLRWEKETQYF
len: 15; j_gene: TRBJ1-1; d_gene: TRBD1; abundance: many; v_gene: TRBV28; CDR3nt: TGTGCCAGCAGGGATCCGGGACAGGGGAACACTGAAGCTTTCTTT; CDR3aa: CASRDPGQGNTEAFF
len: 13; j_gene: TRBJ1-1; d_gene: TRBD1; abundance: .; v_gene: TRBV3-1; CDR3nt: TGTGCCAGCAGCCAAGGGTCCAGGGGGCGAGCTTTCTTT; CDR3aa: CASSQGSRGRAFF
len: 14; j_gene: TRBJ2-1; d_gene: .; abundance: many; v_gene: TRBV11-3; CDR3nt: TGTGCCAGCAGCTTAACCGGGACACGCAATGAGCAGTTCTTC; CDR3aa: CASSLTGTRNEQFF
len: 15; j_gene: TRBJ1-5; d_gene: .; abundance: many; v_gene: TRBV6-2/TRBV6-3; CDR3nt: TGTGCCAGCAGATCCAGGGACTATAGCAATCAGCCCCAGCATTTT; CDR3aa: CASRSRDYSNQPQHF
len: 15; j_gene: TRBJ2-1; d_gene: TRBD2; abundance: .; v_gene: TRBV5-8; CDR3nt: TGTGCCAGCAGCCAAAACGGGGGGGCCTACAATGAGCAGTTCTTC; CDR3aa: CASSQNGGAYNEQFF
len: 16; j_gene: TRBJ2-1; d_gene: .; abundance: .; v_gene: TRBV20-1; CDR3nt: TGCAGTGCTAGAGCTCAGTCGGGGGGCAACTACAATGAGCAGTTCTTC; CDR3aa: CSARAQSGGNYNEQFF
len: 15; j_gene: TRBJ1-1; d_gene: TRBD1; abundance: once; v_gene: TRBV18; CDR3nt: TGTGCCAGCTCAAAGGGACAGGGGGCGAACACTGAAGCTTTCTTT; CDR3aa: CASSKGQGANTEAFF
len: 18; j_gene: TRBJ2-4; d_gene: .; abundance: .; v_gene: TRBV3-1; CDR3nt: TGTGCCAGCGGCCACGGGCATCCAGTTAACCTAGCCAAAAACATTCAGTACTTC; CDR3aa: CASGHGHPVNLAKNIQYF
len: 14; j_gene: TRBJ1-1; d_gene: .; abundance: many; v_gene: TRBV4-3; CDR3nt: TGCGCCAGCAGCCAAGATGCGGGGTACACTGAAGCTTTCTTT; CDR3aa: CASSQDAGYTEAFF
len: 15; j_gene: TRBJ2-1; d_gene: .; abundance: few; v_gene: TRBV9; CDR3nt: TGTGCCAGCAGCGTACTGGGGGGCGCTTACAATGAGCAGTTCTTC; CDR3aa: CASSVLGGAYNEQFF
len: 14; j_gene: TRBJ2-7; d_gene: .; abundance: few; v_gene: TRBV7-9; CDR3nt: TGTGCCAGCAGCAAGCAGAGTCAGAACTACGAGCAGTACTTC; CDR3aa: CASSKQSQNYEQYF
len: 17; j_gene: TRBJ2-3; d_gene: TRBD2; abundance: .; v_gene: TRBV18; CDR3nt: TGTGCCAGCTCACCAGTCCCGGGACTAGCGGGGTCAGATACGCAGTATTTT; CDR3aa: CASSPVPGLAGSDTQYF
len: 15; j_gene: TRBJ1-4; d_gene: .; abundance: few; v_gene: TRBV20-1; CDR3nt: TGCAGTGCTAGAGACCCGAAGCGGGGTGGTGAAAAACTGTTTTTT; CDR3aa: CSARDPKRGGEKLFF
len: 14; j_gene: TRBJ2-7; d_gene: .; abundance: .; v_gene: TRBV19; CDR3nt: TGTGCCAGTAGTATTCAACAGGGTCCCTACGAGCAGTACTTC; CDR3aa: CASSIQQGPYEQYF
len: 13; j_gene: TRBJ2-7; d_gene: TRBD1; abundance: few; v_gene: TRBV5-1; CDR3nt: TGCGCCAGCCAGGGACAGGGGGTCTACGAGCAGTACTTC; CDR3aa: CASQGQGVYEQYF